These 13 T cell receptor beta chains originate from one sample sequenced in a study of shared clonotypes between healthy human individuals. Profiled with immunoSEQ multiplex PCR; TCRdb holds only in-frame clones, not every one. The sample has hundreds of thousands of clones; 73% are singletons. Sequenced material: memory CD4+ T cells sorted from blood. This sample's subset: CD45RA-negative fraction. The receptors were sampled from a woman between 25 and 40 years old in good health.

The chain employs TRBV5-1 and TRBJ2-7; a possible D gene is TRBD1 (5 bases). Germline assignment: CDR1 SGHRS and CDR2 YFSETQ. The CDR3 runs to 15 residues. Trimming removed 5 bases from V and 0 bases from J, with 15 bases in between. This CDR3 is CASSTGILTSYEQYF. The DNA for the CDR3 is TGCGCCAGCAGTACAGGCATTCTAACCTCCTACGAGCAGTACTTC.

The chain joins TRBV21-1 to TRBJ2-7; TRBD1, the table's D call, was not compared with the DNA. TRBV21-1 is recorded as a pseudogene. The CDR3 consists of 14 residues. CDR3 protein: CASSTEGADYEQYF. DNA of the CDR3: TGTGCCAGCAGCACCGAAGGGGCGGACTACGAGCAGTACTTC.

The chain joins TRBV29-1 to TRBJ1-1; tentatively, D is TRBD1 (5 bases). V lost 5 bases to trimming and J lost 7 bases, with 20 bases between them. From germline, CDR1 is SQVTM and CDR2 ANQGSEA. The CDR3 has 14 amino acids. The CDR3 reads CSVCFRDTGREAFF. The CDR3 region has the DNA TGCAGCGTTTGTTTCAGGGATACGGGACGTGAAGCTTTCTTT.

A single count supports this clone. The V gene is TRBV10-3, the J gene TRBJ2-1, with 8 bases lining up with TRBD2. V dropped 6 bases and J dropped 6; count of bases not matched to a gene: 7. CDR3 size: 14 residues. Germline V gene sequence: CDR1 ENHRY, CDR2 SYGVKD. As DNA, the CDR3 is TGTGCCATCAGCTTGAGCGGGAGCGCCAATGAGCAGTTCTTC. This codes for CAISLSGSANEQFF.

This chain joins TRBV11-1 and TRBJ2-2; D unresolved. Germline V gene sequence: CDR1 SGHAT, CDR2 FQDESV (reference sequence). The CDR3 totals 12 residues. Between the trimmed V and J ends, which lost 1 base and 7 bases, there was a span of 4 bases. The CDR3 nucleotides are TGTGCCAGCAGCTTAGGTTACGGGGAGCTGTTTTTT. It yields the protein CASSLGYGELFF.

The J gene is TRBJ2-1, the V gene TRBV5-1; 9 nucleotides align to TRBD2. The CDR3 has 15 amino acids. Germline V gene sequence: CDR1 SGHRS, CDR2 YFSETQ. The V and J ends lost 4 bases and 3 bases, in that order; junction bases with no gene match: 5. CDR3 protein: CASSPGLANYNEQFF. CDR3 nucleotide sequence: TGCGCCAGCAGCCCCGGACTAGCGAACTACAATGAGCAGTTCTTC.

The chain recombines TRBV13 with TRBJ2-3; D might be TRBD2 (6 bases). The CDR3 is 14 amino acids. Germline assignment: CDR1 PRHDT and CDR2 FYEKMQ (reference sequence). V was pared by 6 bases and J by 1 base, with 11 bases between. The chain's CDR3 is CASRRGGGTDTQYF. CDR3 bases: TGTGCCAGCAGGCGAGGCGGGGGCACAGATACGCAGTATTTT.

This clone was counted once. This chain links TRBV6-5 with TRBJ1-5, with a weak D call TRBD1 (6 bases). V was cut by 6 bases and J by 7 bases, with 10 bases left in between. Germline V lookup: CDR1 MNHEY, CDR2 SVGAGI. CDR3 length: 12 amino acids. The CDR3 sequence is CASRNQGQPQHF. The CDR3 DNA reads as TGTGCCAGCAGGAATCAGGGGCAGCCCCAGCATTTT.

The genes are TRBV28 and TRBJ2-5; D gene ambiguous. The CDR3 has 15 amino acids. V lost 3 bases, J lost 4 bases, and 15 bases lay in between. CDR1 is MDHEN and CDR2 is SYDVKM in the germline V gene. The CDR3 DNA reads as TGTGCCAGCAGTTTTCGCCCGGGTTCAAGAGAGACCCAGTACTTC. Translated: CASSFRPGSRETQYF.

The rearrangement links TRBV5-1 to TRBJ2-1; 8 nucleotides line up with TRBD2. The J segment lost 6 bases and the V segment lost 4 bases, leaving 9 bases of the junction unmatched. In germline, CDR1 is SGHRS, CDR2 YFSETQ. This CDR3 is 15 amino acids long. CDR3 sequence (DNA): TGCGCCAGCAGCCCCGGACTAGCCACACCCAATGAGCAGTTCTTC. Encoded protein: CASSPGLATPNEQFF.

CDR3 bases: TGTGCCAGCAGCTACGGGACTACCACAGATACGCAGTATTTT. The encoded protein is CASSYGTTTDTQYF. The rearrangement links TRBV7-9 to TRBJ2-3, with 7 bases matching TRBD2. CDR1 and CDR2 (germline): SEHNR, FQNEAQ (reference sequence). Trimming cost V 4 bases and J 2 bases; bases outside gene matches: 3. This CDR3 contains 14 residues. Based on the CDR3 plus reference TRBV7-9 and TRBJ2-3, the full variable domain is DTGVSQNPRHKITKRGQNVTFRCDPISEHNRLYWYRQTLGQGPEFLTYFQNEAQLEKSRLLSDRFSAERPKGSFSTLEIQRTEQGDSAMYLCASSYGTTTDTQYFGPGTRLTVL.

The CDR3 DNA is TGCGCCAGCAGCTTATCATCCACCACCAATGAGCAGTTCTTC. As protein: CASSLSSTTNEQFF. V gene TRBV5-1 combines with J gene TRBJ2-1, with D unresolved. The length of the CDR3 is 14 residues. The V end was cut by 2 bases, the J end by 6 bases, with 12 bases between. CDR1 and CDR2 from the germline V gene are SGHRS and YFSETQ.

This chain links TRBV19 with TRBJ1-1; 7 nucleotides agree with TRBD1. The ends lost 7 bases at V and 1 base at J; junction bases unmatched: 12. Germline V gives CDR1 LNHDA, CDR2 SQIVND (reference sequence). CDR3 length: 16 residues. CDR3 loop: CASNRPRDSSNTEAFF. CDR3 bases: TGTGCCAGTAATCGTCCCAGGGACAGTTCGAACACTGAAGCTTTCTTT.